Shown below are 21 T cell receptor beta chains from a single sample sequenced in a study of T cell changes during pregnancy in multiple sclerosis. Profiled with immunoSEQ multiplex PCR; TCRdb holds only in-frame clones, not every one. This sample has tens of thousands of clones; roughly 91% occur once, and the top ten carry around 0.61%. Sequences were derived from CD4+ T cells from peripheral blood mononuclear cells, sampled after pregnancy. Receptor source: a female donor in good health, enrolled as a control in a pregnancy study.

V is TRBV9 and J is TRBJ1-4, with no clear D. Per germline, CDR1 SGDLS and CDR2 YYNGEE. Trimming shortened V by 3 bases and J by 8 bases, and 20 bases separated the two germline ends. This CDR3 spans 16 amino acids. The CDR3 DNA reads TGTGCCAGCAGCGGTTACAGCGGCGCTCGGGAAGAAAAACTGTTTTTT. Its translation is CASSGYSGAREEKLFF. Supplemented by reference TRBV9 and TRBJ1-4, the full variable domain reads DSGVTQTPKHLITATGQRVTLRCSPRSGDLSVYWYQQSLDQGLQFLIQYYNGEERAKGNILERFSAQQFPDLHSELNLSSLELGDSALYFCASSGYSGAREEKLFFGSGTQLSVL.

The J gene is TRBJ2-1, the V gene TRBV9, with 12 nucleotides matching TRBD2. The CDR3 consists of 15 residues. Germline CDR1 SGDLS, CDR2 YYNGEE. The J segment lost 5 bases and the V segment lost 3 bases, leaving 3 bases of the junction unmatched. The CDR3 DNA is TGTGCCAGCAGCGCCGGACTAGCGGGAAACAATGAGCAGTTCTTC. Protein: CASSAGLAGNNEQFF. The full variable domain, rest sourced from reference TRBV9 and TRBJ2-1, is DSGVTQTPKHLITATGQRVTLRCSPRSGDLSVYWYQQSLDQGLQFLIQYYNGEERAKGNILERFSAQQFPDLHSELNLSSLELGDSALYFCASSAGLAGNNEQFFGPGTRLTVL.

The rearrangement links TRBV19 to TRBJ1-2; no reliable D call. This CDR3 spans 15 amino acids. V lost 6 bases, J lost 1 base, and 15 bases lay in between. CDR1 LNHDA and CDR2 SQIVND come from the germline V gene (reference sequence). The CDR3 nucleotides are TGTGCCAGTAGCCCTCGCGCGGGTGTTAACTATGGCTACACCTTC. Its protein product is CASSPRAGVNYGYTF. Using reference TRBV19 and TRBJ1-2 for the parts outside the CDR3, the full variable domain is DGGITQSPKYLFRKEGQNVTLSCEQNLNHDAMYWYRQDPGQGLRLIYYSQIVNDFQKGDIAEGYSVSREKKESFPLTVTSAQKNPTAFYLCASSPRAGVNYGYTFGSGTRLTVV.

The gene calls are TRBV11-1 and TRBJ2-2; TRBD1 aligns across 9 bases. The CDR3 sequence is 16 residues long. Germline V gene lookup returns CDR1 SGHAT and CDR2 FQDESV (reference sequence). V lost 4 bases, J lost 7 bases, and 10 bases stayed unmatched. CDR3 sequence: CASSSGGTGFVGELFF. The CDR3 DNA sequence: TGTGCCAGCAGCTCAGGGGGGACAGGGTTTGTCGGGGAGCTGTTTTTT.

This chain joins TRBV5-1 and TRBJ1-1; D is perhaps TRBD1 (6 bases). CDR3 length equals 14 residues. V lost 0 bases, J lost 6 bases, and 12 bases lay in between. Germline V CDR1 and CDR2: SGHRS, YFSETQ. CDR3 residues: CASSLGGLIPEAFF. Written as DNA, the CDR3 is TGCGCCAGCAGCTTGGGGGGGCTAATCCCTGAAGCTTTCTTT.

V and J are TRBV5-4 and TRBJ2-2, with D hard to call. Germline V lookup: CDR1 SGHNT, CDR2 YYREEE (reference sequence). The length of the CDR3 is 13 residues. V was cut by 0 bases and J by 5 bases, with 5 bases left in between. The CDR3 region is CASSLDRTGELFF. CDR3 nucleotide sequence: TGTGCCAGCAGCTTGGACAGAACCGGGGAGCTGTTTTTT.

The J gene is TRBJ1-1, the V gene TRBV10-3; possibly TRBD1 for D (5 bases). Trimming pared 10 bases from V and 5 bases from J, leaving 11 bases between. There are 11 residues in the CDR3. The germline CDR1 and CDR2 sequences are ENHRY and SYGVKD. Here the CDR3 DNA reads TGTGCCACTGTGGGGGGAACTGAAGCTTTCTTT. This sequence encodes CATVGGTEAFF.

This clone has a single count. This sequence joins TRBV7-6 and TRBJ2-7; TRBD2 matches 11 bases. V lost 1 base and J lost 2; bases outside the gene matches: 4. Per germline, CDR1 SGHVS and CDR2 FNYEAQ. This CDR3 contains 16 residues. In DNA form, the CDR3 reads TGTGCCAGCAGCTTAGGGGCTAGCGGGGGGCCCTACGAGCAGTACTTC. Translating it yields CASSLGASGGPYEQYF.

The rearrangement links TRBV2 to TRBJ1-2, with D possibly matching TRBD1 (6 bases). Trimming shortened V by 3 bases and J by 2 bases, and 7 bases separated the two germline ends. There are 13 residues in the CDR3. Germline loops: CDR1 SNHLY, CDR2 FYNNEI. For the CDR3, the DNA is TGTGCCAGCAGTGAGGACAGAAACTATGGCTACACCTTC. This encodes CASSEDRNYGYTF.

This clone was seen only once. This sequence joins TRBV5-1 and TRBJ2-2; TRBD2 matches 7 bases. Per the germline V gene, CDR1 is SGHRS and CDR2 is YFSETQ. This CDR3 is built from 14 residues. V lost 5 bases, J lost 4 bases, and 5 bases stayed unmatched. CDR3 nucleotide sequence: TGCGCCAGCAGAAGGGGCGGGAGCACCGGGGAGCTGTTTTTT. It encodes CASRRGGSTGELFF.

This chain uses TRBV5-1 with TRBJ1-1; 8 bases are shared with TRBD1. V was clipped by 7 bases and J by 5 bases; unmatched bases: 10. CDR1 SGHRS and CDR2 YFSETQ come from the germline V gene. CDR3 length: 14 residues. This CDR3 is CASSEQGGMTEAFF. The CDR3 DNA reads TGCGCCAGCTCAGAACAGGGGGGTATGACTGAAGCTTTCTTT.

The V and J genes are TRBV28 and TRBJ1-3, with a weak D call TRBD1 (6 bases). The CDR3 is 14 amino acids. The germline V gene encodes CDR1 MDHEN and CDR2 SYDVKM. The V and J ends lost 6 bases and 1 base respectively, with 10 bases between them. The CDR3 DNA follows: TGTGCCAGCAGACAGGGCCTTTCTGGAAACACCATATATTTT. Translating gives CASRQGLSGNTIYF.

The chain joins TRBV5-1 to TRBJ2-1, with D possibly TRBD1 on 6 matching bases. Germline CDR1 reads SGHRS; CDR2 reads YFSETQ. The CDR3 is 15 amino acids. Trimming shortened V by 0 bases and J by 6 bases, and 13 bases separated the two germline ends. Written as DNA, the CDR3 is TGCGCCAGCAGCTTGGCAGGGGATATCATCAATGAGCAGTTCTTC. Its protein is CASSLAGDIINEQFF.

The chain uses TRBV6-5 and TRBJ1-3; D is uncertain. Looked up from germline, CDR1 is MNHEY and CDR2 is SVGAGI. Trimming took off 7 bases at V and 0 bases at J, with 13 bases between the two ends. This CDR3 has 15 amino acids. Written as DNA, the CDR3 is TGTGCCAGCACCATCGCGGTGAGCTCTGGAAACACCATATATTTT. Its protein is CASTIAVSSGNTIYF.

This chain links TRBV7-9 with TRBJ2-1; 12 bases fit TRBD2. CDR1 is SEHNR, CDR2 FQNEAQ, per germline (reference sequence). The ends lost 5 bases at V and 8 bases at J; junction bases unmatched: 7. The CDR3 spans 15 residues. This CDR3 is CASSVGTSGLDEQFF. Written as DNA, the CDR3 is TGTGCCAGCAGCGTCGGGACTAGCGGGTTGGATGAGCAGTTCTTC.

This chain connects TRBV7-2 to TRBJ2-3; possible D gene TRBD2, 6 bases. Germline loops: CDR1 SGHTA, CDR2 FQGNSA. Deletions cut 1 base from V and 4 bases from J, with 6 bases between. The CDR3 consists of 13 residues. The CDR3, as DNA: TGTGCCAGCAGCTTAGGGGGGGCAGATACGCAGTATTTT. As protein: CASSLGGADTQYF.

This chain joins TRBV6-6 and TRBJ2-7; 9 nucleotides align to TRBD1. In germline, CDR1 is MNHNY, CDR2 SVGAGI (reference sequence). The CDR3 contains 15 residues. V trimming: 5 bases; J trimming: 3 bases; junction bases outside the gene matches: 8. CDR3 residues: CASSDPGQGRYEQYF. As DNA, the CDR3 is TGTGCCAGCAGTGATCCGGGACAGGGCCGCTACGAGCAGTACTTC.

V gene TRBV18 combines with J gene TRBJ2-3, with D maybe TRBD2 (6 bases). The CDR3 totals 14 residues. V lost 2 bases and J 6 bases, leaving 12 bases between the germline ends. Germline V gives CDR1 KGHSH, CDR2 LQKENI. The CDR3 DNA is TGTGCCAGCTCACCAGGGGCGGGATCGGATACGCAGTATTTT. This codes for CASSPGAGSDTQYF.

The chain has TRBV18 and TRBJ2-3, with 7 bases matching TRBD1. The CDR3 consists of 15 residues. Looked up from germline, CDR1 is KGHSH and CDR2 is LQKENI. With 6 bases clipped from V and 2 bases from J, the junction kept 8 bases outside the gene matches. The CDR3 spells CASSPDRAYTDTQYF. The CDR3 coding sequence is TGTGCCAGCTCTCCTGACAGGGCGTACACAGATACGCAGTATTTT.

CDR3 DNA sequence: TGTGCCAGCAGCGTACGGGGGGAACCGGATGAAAAACTGTTTTTT. Amino acids: CASSVRGEPDEKLFF. J is TRBJ1-4 and V is TRBV9, with D tentatively TRBD1 (5 bases). This CDR3 comprises 15 residues. The V gene's germline CDR1 is SGDLS and CDR2 YYNGEE. V dropped 1 base and J dropped 6 bases, with 13 bases sitting between them.

This sequence joins TRBV6-5 and TRBJ2-4; D may be TRBD2 (6 bases). CDR3 length: 15 amino acids. CDR1 MNHEY and CDR2 SVGAGI come from the germline V gene. Trimming took off 6 bases at V and 10 bases at J, with 22 bases between the two ends. The CDR3 spells CASRSRSAGIPIQYF. DNA of the CDR3: TGTGCCAGCAGAAGTCGATCAGCGGGTATCCCGATTCAGTACTTC.